This entry concerns a single TCR beta chain. This record comes from a study of OX40 agonist ivuxolimab in advanced cancers. On the study more broadly: Of the patients, three showed partial responses, one with hepatocellular carcinoma and two with cutaneous melanoma.

Germline V gives CDR1 SNHLY, CDR2 FYNNEI. Trimming took 7 bases from V and 1 from J, leaving 16 bases between them. The CDR3 runs to 15 residues. Profiling relied on immunoSEQ multiplex PCR, and the TCRdb table lists in-frame clones only, not all of them. This sample has tens of thousands of clones, with roughly four fifths found just once. This TCR was recovered from an adult with an advanced solid tumor such as melanoma, head and neck, liver or kidney cancer. Source: CD4+ or CD8+ T cells sorted from blood, taken in a trial of the OX40 agonist ivuxolimab. The J gene is TRBJ2-5, the V gene TRBV2; D is possibly TRBD2 (6 bases). CDR3 sequence (DNA): TGTGCCAGCACCCTGACTAGACAGACCCAAGAGACCCAGTACTTC. This translates into CASTLTRQTQETQYF.